This T cell receptor (beta chain) is drawn from a study of blood T cell repertoires in COVID-19. Sequencing was performed with immunoSEQ multiplex PCR; in TCRdb, only in-frame clones are kept and a portion is missing. The profile shows around 64,000 clones, 91% of them singletons. The CDR3 sequence is 15 residues long. Trimming removed 1 base from V and 3 bases from J, with 15 bases in between. The germline V gene has CDR1 GTSNPN and CDR2 SVGIG (reference sequence). Sequenced input: peripheral blood. The sequence came from a human donor in a cohort sampled during active COVID-19. The genes are TRBV30 and TRBJ1-1, with D possibly being TRBD1 (5 bases). The CDR3 here is CAWSARVLTDTEAFF. CDR3 DNA sequence: TGTGCCTGGAGTGCCAGGGTCTTAACGGACACTGAAGCTTTCTTT.